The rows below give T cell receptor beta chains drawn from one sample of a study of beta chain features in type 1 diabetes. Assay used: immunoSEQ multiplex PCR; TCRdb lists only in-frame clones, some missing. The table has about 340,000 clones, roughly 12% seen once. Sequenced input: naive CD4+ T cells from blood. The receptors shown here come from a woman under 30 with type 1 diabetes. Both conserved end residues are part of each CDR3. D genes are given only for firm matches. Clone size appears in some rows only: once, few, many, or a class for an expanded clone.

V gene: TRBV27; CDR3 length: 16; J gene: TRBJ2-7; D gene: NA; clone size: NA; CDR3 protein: CASSSHTSYLSYEQYF; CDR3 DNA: TGTGCCAGCAGTTCTCATACTAGCTACTTAAGCTACGAGCAGTACTTC
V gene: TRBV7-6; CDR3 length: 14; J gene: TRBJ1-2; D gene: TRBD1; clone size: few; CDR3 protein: CASSLATGGRGYTF; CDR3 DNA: TGTGCCAGCAGCTTAGCGACAGGGGGACGGGGCTACACCTTC
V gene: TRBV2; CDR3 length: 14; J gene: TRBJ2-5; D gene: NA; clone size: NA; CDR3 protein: CASSAIAPQETQYF; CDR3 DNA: TGTGCCAGCAGCGCAATAGCGCCCCAAGAGACCCAGTACTTC
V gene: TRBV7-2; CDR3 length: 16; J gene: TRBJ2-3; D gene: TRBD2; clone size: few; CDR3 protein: CASSLGGLAITDTQYF; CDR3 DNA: TGTGCCAGCAGCTTAGGAGGACTAGCGATCACAGATACGCAGTATTTT
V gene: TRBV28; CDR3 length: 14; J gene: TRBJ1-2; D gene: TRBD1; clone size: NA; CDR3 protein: CASSLIGQGYGYTF; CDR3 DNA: TGTGCCAGCAGTTTGATTGGACAGGGCTATGGCTACACCTTC
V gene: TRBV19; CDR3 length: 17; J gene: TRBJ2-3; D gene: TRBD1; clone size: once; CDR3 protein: CASSNLRGTGEADTQYF; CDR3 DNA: TGTGCCAGTAGTAACCTCCGAGGGACAGGGGAGGCAGATACGCAGTATTTT
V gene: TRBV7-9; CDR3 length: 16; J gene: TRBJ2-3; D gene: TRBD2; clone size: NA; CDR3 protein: CASSSGTSGSTDTQYF; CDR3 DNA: TGTGCCAGCAGCTCGGGGACTAGCGGCAGCACAGATACGCAGTATTTT
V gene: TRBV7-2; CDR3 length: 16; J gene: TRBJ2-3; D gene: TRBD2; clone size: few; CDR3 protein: CASSLRSGSGTDTQYF; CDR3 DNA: TGTGCCAGCAGCTTAAGGAGCGGGAGCGGGACAGATACGCAGTATTTT
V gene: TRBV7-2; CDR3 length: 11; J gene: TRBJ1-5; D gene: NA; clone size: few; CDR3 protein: CASSLAGAQHF; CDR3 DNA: TGTGCCAGCAGCTTAGCAGGGGCCCAGCATTTT
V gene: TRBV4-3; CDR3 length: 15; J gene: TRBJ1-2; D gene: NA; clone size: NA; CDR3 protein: CASSLATGSNYGYTF; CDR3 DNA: TGCGCCAGCAGCCTCGCGACAGGTTCTAACTATGGCTACACCTTC
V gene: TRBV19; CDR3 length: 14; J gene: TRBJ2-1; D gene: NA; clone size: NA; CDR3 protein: CASSIMGSLNEQFF; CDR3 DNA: TGTGCCAGTAGTATTATGGGGAGTTTAAATGAGCAGTTCTTC
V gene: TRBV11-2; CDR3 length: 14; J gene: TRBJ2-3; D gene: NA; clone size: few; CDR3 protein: CASSSLASTDTQYF; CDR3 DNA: TGTGCCAGCAGCTCCCTAGCGAGCACAGATACGCAGTATTTT
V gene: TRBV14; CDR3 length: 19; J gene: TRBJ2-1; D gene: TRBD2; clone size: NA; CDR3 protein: CASSRAGTSGRASYNEQFF; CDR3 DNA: TGTGCCAGCAGCCGTGCCGGGACTAGCGGGAGGGCCTCCTACAATGAGCAGTTCTTC
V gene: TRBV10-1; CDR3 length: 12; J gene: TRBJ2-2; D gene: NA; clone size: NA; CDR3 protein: CASSDSAGELFF; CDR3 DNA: TGCGCCAGCAGTGATTCGGCCGGGGAGCTGTTTTTT
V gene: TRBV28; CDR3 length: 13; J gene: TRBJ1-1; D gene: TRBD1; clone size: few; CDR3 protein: CASSSGQGTEAFF; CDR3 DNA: TGTGCCAGCAGTTCCGGACAGGGCACTGAAGCTTTCTTT
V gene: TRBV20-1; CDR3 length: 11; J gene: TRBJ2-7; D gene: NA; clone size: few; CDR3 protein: CSAQGTVEQYF; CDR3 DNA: TGCAGTGCCCAGGGCACCGTGGAGCAGTACTTC
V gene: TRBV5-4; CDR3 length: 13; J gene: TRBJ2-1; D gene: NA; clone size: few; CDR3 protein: CASSVSRGNEQFF; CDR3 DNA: TGTGCCAGCAGCGTCTCCCGGGGGAATGAGCAGTTCTTC
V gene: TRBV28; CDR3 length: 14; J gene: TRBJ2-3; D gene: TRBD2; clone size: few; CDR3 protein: CASQTGGGRDTQYF; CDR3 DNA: TGTGCCAGCCAAACGGGAGGGGGACGAGATACGCAGTATTTT
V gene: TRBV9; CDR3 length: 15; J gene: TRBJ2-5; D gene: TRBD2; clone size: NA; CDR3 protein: CASSAGLAGGETQYF; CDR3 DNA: TGTGCCAGCAGCGCCGGACTAGCGGGAGGAGAGACCCAGTACTTC
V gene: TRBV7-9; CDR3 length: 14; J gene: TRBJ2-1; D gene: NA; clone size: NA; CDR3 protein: CASSPRFLYNEQFF; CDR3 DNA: TGTGCCAGCAGCCCTCGGTTCCTATACAATGAGCAGTTCTTC
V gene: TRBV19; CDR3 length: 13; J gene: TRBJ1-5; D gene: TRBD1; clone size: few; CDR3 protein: CASRSTGGEIEHF; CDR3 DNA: TGTGCCAGTAGATCGACAGGGGGAGAAATCGAGCATTTT
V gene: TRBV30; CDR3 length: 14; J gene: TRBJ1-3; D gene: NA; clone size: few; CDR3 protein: CAWSRVHSGNTIYF; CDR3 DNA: TGTGCCTGGAGTCGGGTTCACTCTGGAAACACCATATATTTT
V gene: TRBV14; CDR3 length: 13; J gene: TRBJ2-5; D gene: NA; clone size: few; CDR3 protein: CASSLGGEETQYF; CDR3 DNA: TGTGCCAGCAGCCTAGGGGGAGAGGAGACCCAGTACTTC
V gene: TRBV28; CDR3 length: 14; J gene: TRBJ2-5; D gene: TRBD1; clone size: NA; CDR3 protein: CASSSPDREETQYF; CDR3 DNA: TGTGCCAGCAGTTCCCCGGACAGGGAAGAGACCCAGTACTTC
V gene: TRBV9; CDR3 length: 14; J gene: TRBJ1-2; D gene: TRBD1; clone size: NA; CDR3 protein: CASSQNEGAPGYTF; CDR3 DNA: TGTGCCAGCAGCCAAAACGAGGGGGCGCCTGGCTACACCTTC
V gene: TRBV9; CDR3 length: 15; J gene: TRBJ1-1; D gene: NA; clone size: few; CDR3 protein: CASSPPGGLDTEAFF; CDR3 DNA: TGTGCCAGCAGCCCCCCCGGGGGGCTGGACACTGAAGCTTTCTTT
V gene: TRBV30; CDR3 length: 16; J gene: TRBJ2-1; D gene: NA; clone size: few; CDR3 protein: CAWSTARTFSYNEQFF; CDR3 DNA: TGTGCCTGGAGTACTGCTCGCACCTTCTCCTACAATGAGCAGTTCTTC
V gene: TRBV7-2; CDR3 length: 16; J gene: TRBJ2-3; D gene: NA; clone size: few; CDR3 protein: CASSLAAGWSTDTQYF; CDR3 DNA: TGTGCCAGCAGCTTAGCGGCGGGTTGGAGCACAGATACGCAGTATTTT
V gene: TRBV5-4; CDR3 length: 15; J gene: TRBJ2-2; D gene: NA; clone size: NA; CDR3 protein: CASSPGATNTGELFF; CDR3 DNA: TGTGCCAGCAGCCCAGGGGCCACGAACACCGGGGAGCTGTTTTTT
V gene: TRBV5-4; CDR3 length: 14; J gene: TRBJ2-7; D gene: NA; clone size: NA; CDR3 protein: CASSLGQGIYEQYF; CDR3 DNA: TGTGCCAGCAGCTTAGGGCAGGGGATCTACGAGCAGTACTTC
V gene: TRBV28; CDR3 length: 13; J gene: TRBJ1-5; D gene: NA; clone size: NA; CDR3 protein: CAGGVMGNQPQHF; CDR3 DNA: TGTGCCGGAGGGGTTATGGGCAATCAGCCCCAGCATTTT
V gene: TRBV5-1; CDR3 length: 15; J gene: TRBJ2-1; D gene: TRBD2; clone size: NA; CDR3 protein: CASSLLAGSYNEQFF; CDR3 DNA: TGCGCCAGCAGCCTACTAGCGGGCTCCTACAATGAGCAGTTCTTC
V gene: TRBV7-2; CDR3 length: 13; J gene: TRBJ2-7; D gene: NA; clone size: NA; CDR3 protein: CASSSMGGRWQYF; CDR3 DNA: TGTGCCAGCAGCTCTATGGGGGGACGATGGCAGTACTTC
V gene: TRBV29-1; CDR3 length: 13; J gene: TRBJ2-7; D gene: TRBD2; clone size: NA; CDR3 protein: CSVGLAGPYEQYF; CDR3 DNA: TGCAGCGTTGGGTTAGCGGGACCGTACGAGCAGTACTTC
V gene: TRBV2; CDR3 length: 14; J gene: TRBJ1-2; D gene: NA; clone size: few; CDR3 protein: CASTALGQDYGYTF; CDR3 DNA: TGTGCCAGCACCGCCCTCGGACAAGACTATGGCTACACCTTC
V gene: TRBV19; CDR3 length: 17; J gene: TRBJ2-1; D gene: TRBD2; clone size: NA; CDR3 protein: CASRPQGFSGRVNEQFF; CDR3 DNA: TGTGCCAGTAGGCCCCAGGGGTTTAGCGGGAGGGTCAATGAGCAGTTCTTC
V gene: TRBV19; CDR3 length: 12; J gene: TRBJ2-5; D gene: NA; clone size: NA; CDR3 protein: CASSINSETQYF; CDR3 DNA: TGTGCCAGTAGTATAAACTCGGAGACCCAGTACTTC
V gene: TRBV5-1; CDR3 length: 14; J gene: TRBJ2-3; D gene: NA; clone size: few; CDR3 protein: CASRAVVSTDTQYF; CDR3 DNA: TGCGCCAGCAGAGCGGTGGTGAGCACAGATACGCAGTATTTT
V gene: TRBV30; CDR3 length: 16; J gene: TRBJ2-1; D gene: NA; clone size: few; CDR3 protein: CAWREGLRITYNEQFF; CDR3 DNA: TGTGCCTGGAGGGAGGGACTCCGGATCACCTACAATGAGCAGTTCTTC
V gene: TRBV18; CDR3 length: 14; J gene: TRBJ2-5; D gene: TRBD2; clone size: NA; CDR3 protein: CASSRSLAGETQYF; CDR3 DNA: TGTGCCAGCTCACGTAGCCTAGCGGGAGAGACCCAGTACTTC
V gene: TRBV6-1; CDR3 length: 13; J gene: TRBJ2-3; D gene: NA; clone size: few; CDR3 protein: CASSDGYTDTQYF; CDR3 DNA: TGTGCCAGCAGTGACGGTTACACAGATACGCAGTATTTT
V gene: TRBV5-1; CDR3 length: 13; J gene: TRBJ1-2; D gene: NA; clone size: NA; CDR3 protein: CASSRTGLYGYTF; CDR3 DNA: TGCGCCAGCAGTAGAACAGGCCTCTATGGCTACACCTTC
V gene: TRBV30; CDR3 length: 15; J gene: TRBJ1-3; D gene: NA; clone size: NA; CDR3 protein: CAWSIGSFSGNTIYF; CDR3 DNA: TGTGCCTGGAGTATCGGGTCATTCTCTGGAAACACCATATATTTT
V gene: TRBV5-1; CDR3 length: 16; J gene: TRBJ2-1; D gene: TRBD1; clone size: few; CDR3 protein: CASSRPGTGILNEQFF; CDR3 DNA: TGCGCCAGCAGCCGCCCCGGGACAGGGATTCTCAATGAGCAGTTCTTC
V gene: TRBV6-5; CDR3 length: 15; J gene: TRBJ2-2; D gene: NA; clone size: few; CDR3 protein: CASSYVHSGTGELFF; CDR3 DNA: TGTGCCAGCAGTTACGTCCACAGCGGGACCGGGGAGCTGTTTTTT
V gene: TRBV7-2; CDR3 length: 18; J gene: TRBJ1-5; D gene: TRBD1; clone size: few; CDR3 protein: CASSLGGTGGWGNQPQHF; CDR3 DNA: TGTGCCAGCAGCTTAGGAGGGACAGGGGGCTGGGGCAATCAGCCCCAGCATTTT